The rows below give T cell receptor beta chains drawn from one sample of a study of shared clonotypes between healthy human individuals. TCRdb's copy holds only in-frame clones and misses some; the assay was immunoSEQ multiplex PCR. The profile covers about 490,000 clones, with roughly 78% appearing a single time and over 9.5% taken by the ten largest. The material sequenced was PBMCs. The receptor set was obtained from a woman aged 35 to 49 in good health. Some clones in this sample may be carry-over from other donors' samples. CDR3s include the opening cysteine and the closing phenylalanine or tryptophan. D genes are given only for firm matches. Some rows have no size entry. The others give once, few or many, or a class for an expanded clone.

NA | 14 | TRBJ2-2 | TRBV7-6 | TRBD1 | CASSRTGDTGELFF | TGTGCCAGCAGTCGGACAGGGGATACCGGGGAGCTGTTTTTT
once | 16 | TRBJ2-1 | TRBV6-5 | TRBD2 | CASSSLTSGTYNEQFF | TGTGCCAGCAGTTCCCTAACTAGCGGGACTTACAATGAGCAGTTCTTC
NA | 17 | TRBJ1-3 | TRBV7-6 | NA | CASSLGLARGERNTIYF | TGTGCCAGCAGCTTAGGCCTTGCCAGGGGTGAGAGAAACACCATATATTTT
NA | 14 | TRBJ2-1 | TRBV29-1 | TRBD2 | CSAILAGGGREQFF | TGCAGCGCGATACTAGCGGGAGGCGGTCGTGAGCAGTTCTTC
NA | 16 | TRBJ2-1 | TRBV5-4 | NA | CASSLAGAGLSNEQFF | TGTGCCAGCAGCTTGGCCGGAGCGGGTTTAAGCAATGAGCAGTTCTTC
NA | 12 | TRBJ2-1 | TRBV4-2 | NA | CASSQGGGWQFF | TGTGCCAGCAGCCAAGGTGGAGGTTGGCAGTTCTTC
NA | 16 | TRBJ1-3 | TRBV18 | NA | CASSPPGRGSGNTIYF | TGTGCCAGCTCACCACCGGGTCGGGGCTCTGGAAACACCATATATTTT
once | 14 | TRBJ2-1 | TRBV19 | TRBD2 | CASSISGTYNEQFF | TGTGCCAGTAGTATCAGCGGGACCTACAATGAGCAGTTCTTC
NA | 16 | TRBJ2-1 | TRBV19 | NA | CASSNQGQRKRVEQFF | TGTGCCAGTAGTAACCAGGGGCAGCGGAAGCGGGTTGAGCAGTTCTTC
NA | 13 | TRBJ2-3 | TRBV19 | TRBD1 | CASRDRGADTQYF | TGTGCCAGTCGGGACAGGGGGGCAGATACGCAGTATTTT
many | 16 | TRBJ2-2 | TRBV28 | TRBD2 | CASSPGLAGELGELFF | TGTGCCAGCAGCCCGGGACTAGCGGGAGAATTGGGGGAGCTGTTTTTT
many | 15 | TRBJ1-2 | TRBV6-1 | NA | CASSEEGASNYGYTF | TGTGCCAGCAGTGAAGAAGGCGCCAGTAACTATGGCTACACCTTC
NA | 14 | TRBJ2-4 | TRBV30 | NA | CAWSVGGPGNIQYF | TGTGCCTGGAGTGTAGGAGGCCCCGGAAACATTCAGTACTTC
NA | 15 | TRBJ2-7 | TRBV5-5 | TRBD2 | CASSIGLAGAYEQYF | TGTGCCAGCAGCATCGGACTAGCGGGAGCCTACGAGCAGTACTTC
NA | 13 | TRBJ2-1 | TRBV6-5 | NA | CASIGKWDNEQFF | TGTGCCAGCATAGGGAAGTGGGACAATGAGCAGTTCTTC
NA | 15 | TRBJ2-2 | TRBV7-8 | TRBD1 | CASSSGTGDTGELFF | TGTGCCAGCAGCTCTGGGACAGGGGACACCGGGGAGCTGTTTTTT
NA | 13 | TRBJ1-6 | TRBV30 | NA | CAWSGQINSPLHF | TGTGCCTGGAGTGGACAGATTAATTCACCCCTCCACTTT
NA | 14 | TRBJ1-1 | TRBV15 | NA | CATSRDRRFTEAFF | TGTGCCACCAGCAGAGACAGGAGATTCACTGAAGCTTTCTTT
NA | 13 | TRBJ1-5 | TRBV4-3 | NA | CASSQDQNQPQHF | TGCGCCAGCAGCCAAGATCAGAATCAGCCCCAGCATTTT
NA | 14 | TRBJ2-3 | TRBV7-9 | TRBD2 | CASSLDGRGDTQYF | TGTGCCAGCAGCTTAGACGGGAGGGGAGATACGCAGTATTTT
NA | 15 | TRBJ2-1 | TRBV6-1 | TRBD2 | CASRGAAGGRNEQFF | TGTGCCAGCAGAGGGGCCGCGGGAGGGAGGAATGAGCAGTTCTTC
NA | 13 | TRBJ1-1 | TRBV7-6 | NA | CASSLASGDEAFF | TGTGCCAGCAGCTTAGCATCGGGGGATGAAGCTTTCTTT
NA | 17 | TRBJ2-5 | TRBV28 | NA | CASSTKFGRASRETQYF | TGTGCCAGCAGCACAAAATTCGGCAGAGCTTCTCGAGAGACCCAGTACTTC
few | 14 | TRBJ2-7 | TRBV7-2 | NA | CASSSGTINWEQYF | TGTGCCAGCAGCTCCGGGACCATCAATTGGGAGCAGTACTTC
NA | 14 | TRBJ1-1 | TRBV10-1 | NA | CASSATKTNTEAFF | TGCGCCAGCAGTGCTACAAAAACGAACACTGAAGCTTTCTTT
NA | 17 | TRBJ2-3 | TRBV19 | NA | CASSVGLGGGDTDTQYF | TGTGCCAGTAGTGTGGGACTTGGGGGTGGGGACACAGATACGCAGTATTTT
NA | 15 | TRBJ2-2 | TRBV5-1 | TRBD2 | CASSLTSGRTGELFF | TGCGCCAGCAGCTTGACTAGCGGGAGGACCGGGGAGCTGTTTTTT
NA | 13 | TRBJ2-1 | TRBV11-2 | NA | CASSLVAADQQFF | TGTGCCAGCAGCTTGGTAGCGGCCGACCAGCAGTTCTTC
once | 11 | TRBJ2-3 | TRBV19 | NA | CASTGADTQYF | TGTGCCAGTACAGGAGCAGATACGCAGTATTTT
NA | 11 | TRBJ2-7 | TRBV15 | NA | CATSSGFRQYF | TGTGCCACCAGCAGCGGGTTTCGGCAGTACTTC
NA | 20 | TRBJ1-4 | TRBV18 | TRBD1 | CASSFFPPGQGATYNEKLFF | TGTGCCAGCTCTTTCTTCCCCCCGGGACAGGGGGCGACTTATAATGAAAAACTGTTTTTT
few | 12 | TRBJ1-1 | TRBV10-3 | TRBD1 | CAIRDRGTEAFF | TGTGCCATCAGGGACAGGGGCACTGAAGCTTTCTTT
NA | 15 | TRBJ2-1 | TRBV6-6 | TRBD2 | CASSSTSGNYNEQFF | TGTGCCAGCAGTTCGACTAGCGGGAATTACAATGAGCAGTTCTTC
NA | 15 | TRBJ2-5 | TRBV30 | NA | CAWSDGPQNMETQYF | TGTGCCTGGAGCGATGGACCTCAGAATATGGAGACCCAGTACTTC
NA | 17 | TRBJ2-1 | TRBV2 | TRBD2 | CASSEGLAGGPVNEQFF | TGTGCCAGCAGTGAAGGTTTAGCGGGAGGGCCCGTCAATGAGCAGTTCTTC
NA | 13 | TRBJ2-2 | TRBV7-9 | TRBD1 | CAVDGTGRRELFF | TGTGCCGTTGACGGGACAGGGCGTAGGGAGCTGTTTTTT
NA | 15 | TRBJ1-1 | TRBV6-1 | TRBD1 | CASYNPGQGVTEAFF | TGTGCCAGCTATAATCCGGGACAGGGTGTAACTGAAGCTTTCTTT
NA | 11 | TRBJ2-7 | TRBV30 | NA | CAWRGLYEQYF | TGTGCCTGGAGGGGACTGTACGAGCAGTACTTC
few | 15 | TRBJ1-2 | TRBV9 | NA | CASSVGVTGGYGYTF | TGTGCCAGCAGCGTAGGGGTGACGGGAGGTTATGGCTACACCTTC
NA | 16 | TRBJ2-7 | TRBV30 | NA | CAWSVLRFSIGGEQYF | TGTGCCTGGAGTGTACTTAGGTTCTCGATCGGGGGCGAGCAGTACTTC
NA | 15 | TRBJ2-3 | TRBV4-1 | TRBD2 | CASSQTGLAGDTQYF | TGCGCCAGCAGCCAAACGGGACTAGCGGGAGATACGCAGTATTTT
few | 12 | TRBJ2-3 | TRBV11-3 | NA | CASSLHTDTQYF | TGTGCCAGCAGCTTGCACACAGATACGCAGTATTTT
NA | 15 | TRBJ2-7 | TRBV2 | TRBD2 | CASTLGASGRSGQYF | TGTGCCAGCACCCTTGGGGCTAGCGGGAGATCGGGGCAGTACTTC
NA | 15 | TRBJ1-4 | TRBV2 | TRBD1 | CASSVMDRDGEKLFF | TGTGCCAGCAGTGTCATGGACAGGGACGGAGAAAAACTGTTTTTT
NA | 13 | TRBJ1-1 | TRBV7-9 | NA | CASSLGLVTEAFF | TGTGCCAGCAGCTTGGGTTTGGTCACTGAAGCTTTCTTT
NA | 16 | TRBJ2-6 | TRBV11-2 | TRBD1 | CASSFLTGAGANVLTF | TGTGCCAGCAGCTTCCTTACAGGGGCTGGGGCCAACGTCCTGACTTTC
NA | 13 | TRBJ1-6 | TRBV30 | NA | CAWGHSYNSPLHF | TGTGCCTGGGGACACTCCTATAATTCACCCCTCCACTTT
NA | 15 | TRBJ2-3 | TRBV2 | TRBD1 | CASSPGQGLTDTQYF | TGTGCCAGCAGCCCGGGACAGGGACTCACAGATACGCAGTATTTT
NA | 16 | TRBJ2-5 | TRBV7-2 | NA | CASSLTGRRALETQYF | TGTGCCAGCAGCTTAACAGGACGAAGGGCTTTGGAGACCCAGTACTTC
NA | 18 | TRBJ2-1 | TRBV11-2 | TRBD2 | CASSSRTGLAGGPGEQFF | TGTGCCAGCAGCAGCCGAACGGGACTAGCGGGAGGGCCGGGAGAGCAGTTCTTC